A single sample is the source of the 26 T cell receptor beta chains below, sequenced in a study of blood T cells in healthy people across ages (dated by TCRdb to about 2015). Libraries were built with 5' RACE. Sequenced using an Illumina HiSeq 2500. A second PCR of about 7 to 12 cycles was run with a J-beta primer mix and a sample-barcoded 5' primer. Using fastp trimming at Q25 and MiXCR clonotype assembly, TCRdb reanalyzed the public sequencing data and kept in-frame beta chains. Rows are unified per CDR3 protein, each entry keeping the most common DNA and genes. Across this sample there are around 790,000 distinct CDR3 sequences, with roughly 44% seen only once. About 21% of the sample is taken by the ten largest. What was sequenced was blood. The origin of the receptors is a man in his sixties in good health.

The V gene is TRBV20-1, the J gene TRBJ1-2, with D perhaps TRBD1 (6 bases). Per the germline V gene, CDR1 is DFQATT and CDR2 is SNEGSKA (reference sequence). Deletions cut 6 bases from V and 4 bases from J, with 18 bases between. This CDR3 has 14 amino acids. The CDR3 sequence: CSAPEGVEPYGYTF. CDR3 DNA: TGCAGTGCCCCCGAGGGGGTAGAGCCCTATGGCTACACCTTC.

The V and J genes are TRBV27 and TRBJ2-1; D may be TRBD1 or TRBD2 (5 bases each). Between the trimmed V and J ends, which lost 4 bases and 2 bases, there was a span of 12 bases. Germline V gives CDR1 MNHEY, CDR2 SMNVEV (reference sequence). The CDR3 is 15 amino acids. The CDR3 loop reads CASSSGTQTYNEQFF. DNA of the CDR3: TGTGCCAGCAGTTCCGGGACCCAAACCTACAATGAGCAGTTCTTC.

This clonotype was seen a few times. The rearrangement joins TRBV7-2 to TRBJ2-3; 7 nucleotides line up with TRBD1. The trim removed 5 bases at V and 2 bases at J, leaving 7 bases unmatched. The CDR3 extends over 15 amino acids. Germline values: CDR1 SGHTA, CDR2 FQGNSA. This CDR3 is CASSPRGQFTDTQYF. The CDR3 DNA is TGTGCCAGCAGCCCGAGGGGACAGTTCACAGATACGCAGTATTTT.

This clonotype was counted between two and nine times. J is TRBJ2-5 and V is TRBV20-1; weak D call: TRBD1 (6 bases). V gave up 7 bases and J gave up 5 bases, with 17 bases separating them. There are 13 residues in the CDR3. Looked up from germline, CDR1 is DFQATT and CDR2 is SNEGSKA (reference sequence). The CDR3 region is CSGNRVVRETQYF. CDR3 DNA: TGCAGTGGAAACAGGGTTGTTAGGGAGACCCAGTACTTC.

This clonotype was seen only a few times. The chain has TRBV4-3 and TRBJ2-5; TRBD2 might be the D (6 bases). The germline gives CDR1 LGHNA, CDR2 YSLEER. V was cut by 1 base and J by 2 bases, with 11 bases left in between. The length of the CDR3 is 15 residues. CDR3 amino acids: CASSQVRGRQETQYF. The CDR3 DNA sequence: TGCGCCAGCAGCCAAGTTCGGGGGAGACAAGAGACCCAGTACTTC.

This clonotype came up a few times. V gene TRBV3-1 combines with J gene TRBJ1-2; D is unclear. The CDR3 is made up of 13 amino acids. Germline lookup yields CDR1 LGHDT and CDR2 YNNKEL (reference sequence). The V and J ends lost 2 bases and 8 bases respectively, with 12 bases between them. In DNA form, the CDR3 reads TGTGCCAGCAGCCAATCTACGATGAGGGGCTACACCTTC. This gives the protein CASSQSTMRGYTF.

This clonotype has a count of ten or more. The rearrangement joins TRBV15 to TRBJ1-6; 7 nucleotides match TRBD1. CDR3 length: 17 residues. Germline loops: CDR1 LNHNV, CDR2 YYDKDF (reference sequence). V lost 0 bases to trimming and J lost 7 bases; unmatched junction nucleotides: 9. The CDR3 sequence: CATSRDKRQGVNSPLHF. DNA for the CDR3: TGTGCCACCAGCAGAGATAAGAGACAGGGCGTCAATTCACCCCTCCACTTT. Using reference TRBV15 and TRBJ1-6 for the parts outside the CDR3, the full variable domain is DAMVIQNPRYQVTQFGKPVTLSCSQTLNHNVMYWYQQKSSQAPKLLFHYYDKDFNNEADTPDNFQSRRPNTSFCFLDIRSPGLGDTAMYLCATSRDKRQGVNSPLHFGNGTRLTVT.

The chain couples TRBV7-2 to TRBJ1-2, with D unclear. The CDR3 runs 12 residues. Germline lookup yields CDR1 SGHTA and CDR2 FQGNSA. The V end was cut by 8 bases, the J end by 2 bases, with 9 bases between. CDR3 sequence (DNA): TGTGCCAGCTTAATCTCGAACTATGGCTACACCTTC. Translated, it gives CASLISNYGYTF. The variable domain in full, completed from reference TRBV7-2 and TRBJ1-2, reads GAGVSQSPSNKVTEKGKDVELRCDPISGHTALYWYRQSLGQGLEFLIYFQGNSAPDKSGLPSDRFSAERTGGSVSTLTIQRTQQEDSAVYLCASLISNYGYTFGSGTRLTVV.

The genes are TRBV12-3 or TRBV12-4 and TRBJ1-6, with TRBD1 identical over 11 bases. CDR3 length equals 15 residues. The V and J ends lost 8 bases and 5 bases, in that order; junction bases with no gene match: 5. In DNA form, the CDR3 reads TGTGCCAGCGGTGGACAGGGGGCGAATAATTCACCCCTCCACTTT. This codes for CASGGQGANNSPLHF.

This clonotype was picked up many times. The chain joins TRBV20-1 to TRBJ2-1; no definite D call. Trimming pared 4 bases from V and 0 bases from J, leaving 16 bases between. This CDR3 is 16 amino acids long. From germline, CDR1 is DFQATT and CDR2 SNEGSKA (reference sequence). The CDR3 bases are TGCAGTGCTAAAAGAATGGACGGAAGCTCCTACAATGAGCAGTTCTTC. It codes for CSAKRMDGSSYNEQFF.

This clonotype came up once. The rearrangement joins TRBV28 to TRBJ1-5; D is unclear. CDR3 size: 15 residues. Trimming cost V 7 bases and J 4 bases, with 17 bases left between them. The germline CDR1 and CDR2 sequences are MDHEN and SYDVKM. The DNA of the CDR3 is TGTGCCAGCAACCTCAGGCCTCCGGATAATCAGCCCCAGCATTTT. It specifies CASNLRPPDNQPQHF.

This clonotype was seen only a few times. The CDR3 is CASSLAGTGGFNEQFF. CDR3 in DNA: TGCGCCAGCAGCTTGGCCGGGACAGGGGGTTTCAATGAGCAGTTCTTC. The gene calls are TRBV5-1 and TRBJ2-1; the match to TRBD1 covers 11 bases. V gave up 0 bases and J gave up 6 bases; unmatched junction bases: 5. The CDR3 is 16 residues long. Per germline, CDR1 SGHRS and CDR2 YFSETQ. The entire variable domain, with the rest obtained from reference TRBV5-1 and TRBJ2-1, is as follows: KAGVTQTPRYLIKTRGQQVTLSCSPISGHRSVSWYQQTPGQGLQFLFEYFSETQRNKGNFPGRFSGRQFSNSRSEMNVSTLELGDSALYLCASSLAGTGGFNEQFFGPGTRLTVL.

V and J are TRBV5-1 and TRBJ2-3; D may be TRBD1 (6 bases). Germline V gives CDR1 SGHRS, CDR2 YFSETQ. This CDR3 has 15 residues. Trimming shortened V by 3 bases and J by 2 bases, and 13 bases separated the two germline ends. As DNA, the CDR3 is TGCGCCAGCAGCTCCACAGGGCGAAACACAGATACGCAGTATTTT. As protein: CASSSTGRNTDTQYF.

The J gene is TRBJ2-7, the V gene TRBV29-1; D not resolved. Looked up from germline, CDR1 is SQVTM and CDR2 is ANQGSEA. Trimming took 1 base from V and 6 from J, leaving 19 bases between them. The CDR3 extends over 15 amino acids. CDR3 nucleotides: TGCAGCGTTGAAGGCCTGGGATTCAACCCGTTCGAGCAGTACTTC. This translates into CSVEGLGFNPFEQYF.

The chain employs TRBV9 and TRBJ2-1, with 9 bases matching TRBD1. Germline V lookup: CDR1 SGDLS, CDR2 YYNGEE. This CDR3 has 18 amino acids. V was clipped by 1 base and J by 4 bases; unmatched bases: 12. The CDR3 DNA sequence: TGTGCCAGCAGCGTAAAAGGGGGACAGGGAGGGGGATACAATGAGCAGTTCTTC. Its protein is CASSVKGGQGGGYNEQFF.

This clonotype has more than one count but fewer than ten. The chain joins TRBV10-3 to TRBJ2-4, with D hard to call. The DNA end is a closer match to TRBJ2-7, so the J assignment may be wrong. The CDR3 is 13 amino acids. CDR1 is ENHRY and CDR2 is SYGVKD in the germline V gene. DNA for the CDR3: TGTGCCATCAGTAGAGGACCGCTCTACGAGCAGTACTTC. Protein sequence: CAISRGPLYEQYF.

This clonotype was picked up a small number of times. The V gene is TRBV6-2 or TRBV6-3, the J gene TRBJ2-3, with D hard to call. The V and J ends lost 0 bases and 6 bases respectively, with 10 bases between them. The CDR3 has 14 amino acids. Germline loops: CDR1 MNHEY, CDR2 SVGEGT. The CDR3 bases are TGTGCCAGCAGTTACTCGGAGATTCAGGATACGCAGTATTTT. The encoded protein is CASSYSEIQDTQYF.

This chain connects TRBV11-3 to TRBJ2-7, with D possibly matching TRBD2 (6 bases). Trimming took off 3 bases at V and 6 bases at J, with 12 bases between the two ends. Germline CDR1 SGHNT, CDR2 YENEEA. The CDR3 extends over 13 amino acids. The CDR3 is CASSLEGFGEQYF. The CDR3 DNA is TGTGCCAGCAGCTTGGAGGGGTTTGGCGAGCAGTACTTC.

The V gene is TRBV7-3, the J gene TRBJ2-7, with TRBD2 as a possible D gene (6 bases). This CDR3 has 15 residues. CDR1 and CDR2 (germline): SGHTA, FQGTGA. Trimming took off 5 bases at V and 4 bases at J, with 18 bases between the two ends. CDR3 sequence: CASSRMGGGGYEQYF. The DNA for the CDR3 is TGTGCCAGCAGCCGAATGGGAGGTGGTGGTTACGAGCAGTACTTC.

The J gene is TRBJ2-7, the V gene TRBV5-5; 9 nucleotides line up with TRBD2. V was pared by 0 bases and J by 3 bases, with 7 bases of the junction left unmatched. The CDR3 consists of 16 residues. Germline CDR1 and CDR2: SGHKS and YYEKEE (reference sequence). CDR3 loop: CASSLEAFSGGYEQYF. CDR3 nucleotide sequence: TGTGCCAGCAGCTTGGAAGCTTTTAGCGGGGGCTACGAGCAGTACTTC.

The rearrangement uses TRBV20-1 and TRBJ2-3; TRBD2 matches 7 bases. The trim removed 0 bases at V and 1 base at J, leaving 4 bases unmatched. The CDR3 totals 15 residues. The germline V gene has CDR1 DFQATT and CDR2 SNEGSKA (reference sequence). Here the CDR3 DNA reads TGCAGTGCTAGAGAGAGCGGGGTAGGCACAGATACGCAGTATTTT. Protein sequence: CSARESGVGTDTQYF.

The gene calls are TRBV29-1 and TRBJ2-7, with D unclear. The CDR3 runs 11 residues. Germline V gene lookup returns CDR1 SQVTM and CDR2 ANQGSEA. Trimming cost V 3 bases and J 10 bases, with 13 bases left between them. CDR3 residues: CSVDAVGSQYF. The CDR3, as DNA: TGCAGCGTTGATGCAGTTGGGTCCCAGTACTTC.

The rearrangement joins TRBV7-8 to TRBJ2-5; D gene unclear. There are 14 residues in the CDR3. CDR1 is SGHVS, CDR2 FQNEAQ, per germline. V lost 3 bases and J 0 bases, leaving 8 bases between the germline ends. In nucleotides, the CDR3 is TGTGCCAGCAGCTTGACCCAGTACCAAGAGACCCAGTACTTC. It translates to CASSLTQYQETQYF.

The chain combines TRBV11-2 with TRBJ2-5; TRBD2 agrees at 16 bases. V dropped 4 bases and J dropped 5; count of bases not matched to a gene: 10. Germline loops: CDR1 SGHAT, CDR2 FQNNGV. The CDR3 extends over 18 amino acids. CDR3 residues: CASSSSGTSGGVYETQYF. CDR3 bases: TGTGCCAGCAGCTCCTCCGGGACTAGCGGGGGGGTTTACGAGACCCAGTACTTC.

Notes on this clonotype: This may come from a read error, since a much larger clone is one base off. The V and J genes are TRBV20-1 and TRBJ2-5; the match to TRBD2 covers 9 bases. The V gene end was trimmed by 4 bases and the J gene end by 2 bases; junction bases not matched to a gene: 5. The CDR3 is 14 amino acids. CDR1 and CDR2 from the germline V gene are DFQATT and SNEGSKA (reference sequence). The CDR3 sequence is CSATVAGGQETQYF. CDR3 nucleotides: TGCAGTGCTACCGTGGCGGGGGGGCAAGAGACCCAGTACTTC.

This chain links TRBV20-1 with TRBJ2-7; maybe TRBD2 (6 bases). CDR1 is DFQATT, CDR2 SNEGSKA, per germline (reference sequence). This CDR3 spans 11 amino acids. Trimming shortened V by 6 bases and J by 4 bases, and 10 bases separated the two germline ends. In DNA form, the CDR3 reads TGCAGTGCACGCGGGGTTTACGAGCAGTACTTC. The encoded protein is CSARGVYEQYF.